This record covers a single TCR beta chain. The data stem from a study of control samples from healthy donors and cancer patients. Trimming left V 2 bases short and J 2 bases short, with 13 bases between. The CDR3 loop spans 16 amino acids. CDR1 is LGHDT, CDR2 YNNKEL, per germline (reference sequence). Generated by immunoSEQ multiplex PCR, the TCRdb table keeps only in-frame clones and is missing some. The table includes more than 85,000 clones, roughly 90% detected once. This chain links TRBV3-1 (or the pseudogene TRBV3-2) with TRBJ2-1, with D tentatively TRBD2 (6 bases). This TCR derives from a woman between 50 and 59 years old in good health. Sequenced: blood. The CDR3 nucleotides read TGTGCCAGCAGCCAATTGGAGGGGCGGACCTACAATGAGCAGTTCTTC. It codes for CASSQLEGRTYNEQFF.